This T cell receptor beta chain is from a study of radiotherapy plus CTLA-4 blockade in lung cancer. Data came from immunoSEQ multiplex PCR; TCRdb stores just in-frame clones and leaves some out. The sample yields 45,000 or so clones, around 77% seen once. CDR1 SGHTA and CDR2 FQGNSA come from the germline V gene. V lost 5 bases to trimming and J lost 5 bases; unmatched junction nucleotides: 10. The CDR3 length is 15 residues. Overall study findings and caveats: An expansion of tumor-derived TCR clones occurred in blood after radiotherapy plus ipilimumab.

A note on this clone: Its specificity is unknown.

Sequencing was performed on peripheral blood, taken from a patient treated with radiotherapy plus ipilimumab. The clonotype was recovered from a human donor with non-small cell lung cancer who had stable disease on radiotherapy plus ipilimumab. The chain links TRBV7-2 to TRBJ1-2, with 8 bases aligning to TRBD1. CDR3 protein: CASSRPSGGLYGYTF. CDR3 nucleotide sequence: TGTGCCAGCAGCCGGCCCTCAGGGGGCCTATATGGCTACACCTTC. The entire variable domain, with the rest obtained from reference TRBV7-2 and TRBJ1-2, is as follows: GAGVSQSPSNKVTEKGKDVELRCDPISGHTALYWYRQSLGQGLEFLIYFQGNSAPDKSGLPSDRFSAERTGGSVSTLTIQRTQQEDSAVYLCASSRPSGGLYGYTFGSGTRLTVV.